This paragraph reports one TCR beta chain. The specificity of this receptor is unknown. It has no much larger one-base neighbor in the sample; base qualities were not kept. In the germline V gene (reference sequence), CDR1 corresponds to SEHNR and CDR2 to FQNEAQ. The CDR3, cysteine through phenylalanine, is 16 amino acids long. This entry keeps only the CDR3 DNA: 48 bases, framed from base 1. The V end gives up 5 bases and the J end 0 bases, leaving 7 bases in the junction not matched to a gene. The record originates from a study of CD8+CD57+ T cells in acquired aplastic anemia (dated by TCRdb to 2017 to 2018). A note on the overall study: On average, sorted CD4+ and CD8+ cells yielded around 3.4 ug of extracted DNA, with a range of roughly 0.17 to 30 ug. Broader findings and caveats from the paper: Some 30 CD8+ CDR3 sequences were found to be shared between patients and controls, but these sequences appeared to be highly expressed in patients and within the immunodominant clones of the patients. No significant difference in CD8+ Simpson's diversity was found between patients and healthy controls (P=0.060).

TCR repertoires of sorted CD4+ and CD8+ blood T cells from severe aplastic anemia patients and healthy subjects were deep-sequenced in the study. Ficoll-Paque density gradient centrifugation was used to isolate peripheral blood mononuclear cells. Before DNA extraction, CD4+ and CD8+ T cells were sorted by FACS or by magnetic beads. TCR beta VDJ combination and CDR3 sequence profiling used genomic DNA as the template. TCR repertoire sequencing was run on an Illumina HiSeq 2000. Per the source publication's procedure: Repertoire assessment relied on Simpson's diversity index, CDR3 size and DJ length profiles, and TRBV/TRBJ rearrangement plots. The most abundant DNA sequence in the deep sequencing data was defined as the immunodominant clone. CDR3 amino acid sequences were screened for sharing across subjects and compared with published repertoires and the VDJdb database. TCRdb's own reprocessing of the public reads used fastp at Q25 and MiXCR and kept productive beta chains. Each record represents a unique CDR3 protein, reported with the most common genes and DNA among its rows. The V and J calls were not made by the authors but by TCRdb's processing. For this sample there are 150,000 to 200,000 distinct CDR3 sequences; around 66% appear just once. The top ten clonotypes cover 46% of the sample.

Sequencing was carried out using sorted CD4+, CD8+, or CD8+CD57+ T cells (not recorded which) from PBMCs. The sequence was collected from a human donor with severe aplastic anemia or a healthy control (not recorded which). The V and J genes are TRBV7-9 and TRBJ1-3; 7 middle bases align to TRBD1. The DNA reads TGTGCCAGCAGCCAGAGGACAGGCGACTCTGGAAACACCATATATTTT. Protein translation: CASSQRTGDSGNTIYF.